The 24 T cell receptor beta chains given below trace back to one sample, sequenced in a study of T cell responses to AZD1222 COVID-19 vaccine (dated by TCRdb to about 2021). Libraries were built with the immunoSEQ multiplex PCR assay. Not all clones reach the TCRdb copy of this immuneACCESS table, which keeps in-frame sequences only. Checked studies attribute under half of the gap to unresolved V genes and leave the rest unexplained. Across this sample there are roughly 98,000 clones, with over 85% seen only once. 9.5% to 15% of the sample belongs to the ten largest clones. Sample time point, as interpreted from the label and publication: baseline before first vaccination. This specimen was peripheral blood, taken on day 0 of AZD1222 vaccination. The receptors shown here come from an adult in good health.

The rearrangement joins TRBV4-1 to TRBJ2-1; D remains ambiguous. Germline V gene lookup returns CDR1 MGHRA and CDR2 YSYEKL. The CDR3 extends over 14 amino acids. Trimming stripped 2 bases from V and 5 bases from J, with 10 bases between. As DNA, the CDR3 is TGCGCCAGCAGCCAAATCTCTCTAAACAATGAGCAGTTCTTC. Residues: CASSQISLNNEQFF.

J is TRBJ2-7 and V is TRBV12-5, with D possibly being TRBD1 or TRBD2 (5 bases each). The CDR3 has 15 residues. V dropped 1 base and J dropped 1 base, with 11 bases sitting between them. Looked up from germline, CDR1 is LGHNT and CDR2 is FRNRAP. The CDR3 DNA follows: TGTGCTAGTGGTTTGGAAGCAGGGAGTTCCTACGAGCAGTACTTC. Amino acids: CASGLEAGSSYEQYF.

The chain uses TRBV18 and TRBJ2-7; unclear D gene. V dropped 6 bases and J dropped 0 bases, with 12 bases sitting between them. CDR1 and CDR2 (germline): KGHSH, LQKENI. The CDR3 length is 14 residues. CDR3 sequence reads: CASSPSASSYEQYF. CDR3 in DNA: TGTGCCAGCTCTCCGTCCGCTAGCTCCTACGAGCAGTACTTC.

The chain carries TRBV11-2 and TRBJ2-3, with 12 bases that match TRBD2. Germline-derived CDR1 and CDR2 are SGHAT and FQNNGV. This CDR3 has 15 residues. The J segment lost 6 bases and the V segment lost 8 bases, leaving 9 bases of the junction unmatched. The CDR3 here is CASRSGLAGPDTQYF. The CDR3 DNA sequence: TGTGCCAGCCGGTCTGGACTAGCGGGACCGGATACGCAGTATTTT.

As DNA, the CDR3 is TGTGCCAGCAGAGTGACAGGCGGCTATGGCTACACCTTC. It specifies CASRVTGGYGYTF. The chain joins TRBV6-5 to TRBJ1-2; D is perhaps TRBD1 (6 bases). CDR1 and CDR2 (germline): MNHEY, SVGAGI. The CDR3 is 13 amino acids. V gave up 6 bases and J gave up 4 bases, with 12 bases separating them.

The V and J genes are TRBV5-1 and TRBJ1-5, with 8 positions matching TRBD1. The length of the CDR3 is 16 residues. V lost 0 bases and J lost 6; bases outside the gene matches: 8. Germline CDR1 SGHRS, CDR2 YFSETQ. The CDR3 loop is CASSLEGRGQGQPQHF. The CDR3 coding sequence is TGCGCCAGCAGCTTGGAAGGCAGGGGGCAGGGTCAGCCCCAGCATTTT.

The J gene is TRBJ2-7, the V gene TRBV18; D possibly matches TRBD1 or TRBD2 (5 bases each). V was shortened by 6 bases and J by 2 bases, with 17 bases between the two germline ends. The CDR3 has 15 residues. Germline assignment: CDR1 KGHSH and CDR2 LQKENI. The CDR3 bases are TGTGCCAGCTCCCCAATCGGGGCCGGGACCTACGAGCAGTACTTC. Translated: CASSPIGAGTYEQYF.

The gene calls are TRBV25-1 and TRBJ1-1; D unresolved. The germline CDR1 and CDR2 sequences are MGHDK and SYGVNS. Trimming took off 0 bases at V and 1 base at J, with 3 bases between the two ends. CDR3 length: 13 amino acids. The CDR3 loop reads CASSEYGNTEAFF. In DNA, the CDR3 is TGTGCCAGCAGTGAATACGGGAACACTGAAGCTTTCTTT.

This chain uses TRBV20-1 with TRBJ1-2, with unresolved D. The germline V gene has CDR1 DFQATT and CDR2 SNEGSKA (reference sequence). This CDR3 is built from 11 residues. The CDR3 DNA is TGCACCCCCGGAATGGGCTATGGCTACACCTTC. It is translated as CTPGMGYGYTF.

The chain joins TRBV10-3 to TRBJ2-1; D is undetermined. The germline V and J ends were trimmed by 0 bases and 5 bases, with 8 bases remaining between them. There are 14 residues in the CDR3. Germline V gene lookup returns CDR1 ENHRY and CDR2 SYGVKD. CDR3 protein: CAISESPSHNEQFF. The CDR3 DNA is TGTGCCATCAGTGAGTCCCCTTCTCACAATGAGCAGTTCTTC.

V usage is TRBV5-4 and J usage is TRBJ1-2; tentatively, D is TRBD1 (5 bases). Trimming took off 0 bases at V and 4 bases at J, with 19 bases between the two ends. There are 17 residues in the CDR3. Germline CDR1 SGHNT, CDR2 YYREEE (reference sequence). The CDR3 region has the DNA TGTGCCAGCAGCTTGGCCCAGGGCTCCCAACTGCTCTATGGCTACACCTTC. Protein sequence: CASSLAQGSQLLYGYTF.

This clone was seen just once. The rearrangement uses TRBV3-1 (or the pseudogene TRBV3-2) and TRBJ2-5; weak D call: TRBD2 (6 bases). The CDR3 has 15 residues. With 0 bases removed from V and 7 bases from J, the gap between germline ends came to 15 bases. The germline gives CDR1 LGHDT, CDR2 YNNKEL (reference sequence). The CDR3 is CASSQEYGGLRTQYF. CDR3 coding DNA: TGTGCCAGCAGCCAAGAGTACGGGGGATTACGGACCCAGTACTTC.

CDR3 DNA sequence: TGTGCCAGCAGCTTACTCTGGGACACTGAAGCTTTCTTT. Translation: CASSLLWDTEAFF. This chain uses TRBV13 with TRBJ1-1; D gene uncertain. This CDR3 has 13 residues. CDR1 is PRHDT and CDR2 is FYEKMQ in the germline V gene (reference sequence). The V and J ends lost 2 bases and 3 bases respectively, with 7 bases between them.

The chain is built from TRBV10-3 and TRBJ1-1, with 9 bases that match TRBD1. With V trimmed by 6 bases and J by 3 bases, 8 bases remained unmatched. Germline CDR1 is ENHRY and CDR2 is SYGVKD. The CDR3 is 15 residues long. The CDR3 region is CAISGTGRGDTEAFF. The CDR3 nucleotides read TGTGCCATCAGCGGGACAGGGCGTGGGGACACTGAAGCTTTCTTT.

This chain joins TRBV7-9 and TRBJ2-6; a weak D match, TRBD1 (6 bases). Trimming removed 0 bases from V and 3 bases from J, with 15 bases in between. Looked up from germline, CDR1 is SEHNR and CDR2 is FQNEAQ (reference sequence). This CDR3 spans 18 amino acids. CDR3 loop: CASSLAQGTAFGANVLTF. The CDR3 DNA sequence: TGTGCCAGCAGCTTAGCGCAGGGGACGGCGTTTGGGGCCAACGTCCTGACTTTC.

The chain recombines TRBV19 with TRBJ2-1; D gene ambiguous. V was pared by 5 bases and J by 8 bases, with 7 bases between. Germline CDR1 reads LNHDA; CDR2 reads SQIVND (reference sequence). This CDR3 region has 11 residues. For the CDR3, the DNA is TGTGCCAGTAGTGCAAGAGATGAGCAGTTCTTC. Encoded protein: CASSARDEQFF.

The DNA of the CDR3 is TGTGCCAGCAGCTTAGGCGGCAGGGGGCAGAACGGGGAGCTGTTTTTT. Translation gives CASSLGGRGQNGELFF. The V gene is TRBV7-9, the J gene TRBJ2-2, with TRBD1 matching 8 bases. CDR3 length equals 16 residues. Germline values: CDR1 SEHNR, CDR2 FQNEAQ (reference sequence). V lost 1 base, J lost 7 bases, and 8 bases stayed unmatched.

The chain couples TRBV19 to TRBJ1-1, with a weak D call TRBD1 (6 bases). Looked up from germline, CDR1 is LNHDA and CDR2 is SQIVND (reference sequence). With 10 bases removed from V and 0 bases from J, the gap between germline ends came to 18 bases. The CDR3 length is 15 residues. CDR3: CATTSSGTMNTEAFF. The CDR3 DNA reads TGTGCCACCACCTCTTCCGGGACAATGAACACTGAAGCTTTCTTT. Looking up the rest from reference TRBV19 and TRBJ1-1 gives the full variable domain: DGGITQSPKYLFRKEGQNVTLSCEQNLNHDAMYWYRQDPGQGLRLIYYSQIVNDFQKGDIAEGYSVSREKKESFPLTVTSAQKNPTAFYLCATTSSGTMNTEAFFGQGTRLTVV.

This chain uses TRBV29-1 with TRBJ1-1; D unresolved. Germline V gene sequence: CDR1 SQVTM, CDR2 ANQGSEA. Trimming took off 3 bases at V and 0 bases at J, with 8 bases between the two ends. The CDR3 contains 13 residues. The CDR3 DNA is TGCAGCGTTGAGTTCAGGTTGAACACTGAAGCTTTCTTT. It is translated as CSVEFRLNTEAFF.

For this clone: Different DNA sequences within this sample yield the same CDR3. The gene calls are TRBV18 and TRBJ1-1; D not certain. Germline assignment: CDR1 KGHSH and CDR2 LQKENI. The CDR3 extends over 12 amino acids. Trimming removed 3 bases at V and 1 base at J, with 3 bases between. The CDR3 protein is CASSPGNTEAFF. CDR3 nucleotides: TGTGCCAGCTCACCCGGGAACACTGAAGCTTTCTTT.

This clone was recorded once. CDR3 residues: CASSFGLAGHEQYF. Written as DNA, the CDR3 is TGTGCCAGCAGTTTCGGACTAGCGGGACACGAGCAGTACTTC. The chain is built from TRBV6-6 and TRBJ2-7, with TRBD2 matching over 12 bases. Germline assignment: CDR1 MNHNY and CDR2 SVGAGI (reference sequence). This CDR3 contains 14 residues. V was clipped by 4 bases and J by 5 bases; unmatched bases: 3.

V usage is TRBV7-6 and J usage is TRBJ1-4; D unresolved. CDR3 length equals 16 residues. Germline loops: CDR1 SGHVS, CDR2 FNYEAQ. Trimming left V 5 bases short and J 0 bases short, with 13 bases between. CDR3 in DNA: TGTGCCAGCAGCCCCCTTTATACCGCAACTAATGAAAAACTGTTTTTT. Translating it yields CASSPLYTATNEKLFF.

The chain uses TRBV2 and TRBJ2-6; no firm D call. V lost 0 bases and J 4 bases, leaving 7 bases between the germline ends. This CDR3 has 15 residues. CDR1 and CDR2 (germline): SNHLY, FYNNEI. The CDR3 is CASSEAASGANVLTF. The CDR3 coding sequence is TGTGCCAGCAGTGAAGCGGCTTCGGGGGCCAACGTCCTGACTTTC.

J is TRBJ2-5 and V is TRBV5-1; no clear D. V lost 1 base and J lost 6, with 22 bases in between. The V gene's germline CDR1 is SGHRS and CDR2 YFSETQ. This CDR3 is built from 17 residues. CDR3 protein: CASSLFETSGPPKTQYF. CDR3 bases: TGCGCCAGCAGCTTGTTCGAAACCTCCGGGCCCCCAAAGACCCAGTACTTC.